This record looks at one TCR beta chain sequence and its context. This entry comes from a study of PD-L1 blockade in urothelial cancer. TCRdb's table, derived via immunoSEQ multiplex PCR, lists solely in-frame clones and lacks some. The sample comprises tens of thousands of clones, 81% of which are singletons, and 2.5% to 4% rests with the top ten. Unmatched junction bases numbered 7, after V lost 6 bases and J lost 4 bases. The CDR3 loop spans 14 amino acids. In germline, CDR1 is SNHLY, CDR2 FYNNEI. Time point reported: pretreatment peripheral blood. V and J are TRBV2 and TRBJ1-2; TRBD1 matches 8 bases. The source of this sequence is a man in his sixties or seventies with urothelial cancer. The input for sequencing was PBMCs, taken around atezolizumab (anti-PD-L1) treatment. This chain's CDR3 is CASRAPDRVYGYTF. DNA of the CDR3: TGTGCCAGCAGGGCGCCGGACAGGGTCTATGGCTACACCTTC. Full variable domain (missing parts from reference TRBV2 and TRBJ1-2): EPEVTQTPSHQVTQMGQEVILRCVPISNHLYFYWYRQILGQKVEFLVSFYNNEISEKSEIFDDQFSVERPDGSNFTLKIRSTKLEDSAMYFCASRAPDRVYGYTFGSGTRLTVV.